The 20 T cell receptor beta chains below come from one sample, sequenced in a study of blood T cell repertoires in COVID-19. Sequenced by immunoSEQ multiplex PCR; TCRdb stores in-frame clones only, minus some. This table has over 55,000 clones, about 90% appearing once. The source material was peripheral blood. These TCRs come from a man in his fifties or sixties with active COVID-19.

This clone has more than one count but fewer than ten. The genes are TRBV5-5 and TRBJ2-6, with D possibly matching TRBD1 (5 bases). CDR1 is SGHKS, CDR2 YYEKEE, per germline (reference sequence). The CDR3 has 15 amino acids. V was shortened by 1 base and J by 2 bases, with 7 bases between the two germline ends. The CDR3 DNA sequence: TGTGCCAGCAGCTTGTGGGGCGCTGGGGCCAACGTCCTGACTTTC. Protein: CASSLWGAGANVLTF.

This chain links TRBV27 with TRBJ2-7; 9 bases are shared with TRBD1. The CDR3 extends over 16 amino acids. CDR1 MNHEY and CDR2 SMNVEV come from the germline V gene (reference sequence). V trimming: 6 bases; J trimming: 5 bases; junction bases outside the gene matches: 14. The CDR3 sequence: CASRHLDRGRGHEQYF. CDR3 coding DNA: TGTGCCAGCAGGCACTTGGACAGGGGACGCGGGCACGAGCAGTACTTC.

The chain links TRBV5-5 to TRBJ1-2; D is perhaps TRBD1 (5 bases). V dropped 2 bases and J dropped 4 bases, with 18 bases sitting between them. CDR3 size: 16 residues. The germline gives CDR1 SGHKS, CDR2 YYEKEE (reference sequence). The CDR3 DNA reads as TGTGCCAGCAGCTTCGTGGGGCAGAAAGGAAGCTATGGCTACACCTTC. Residues: CASSFVGQKGSYGYTF.

The chain uses TRBV24-1 and TRBJ1-5; 8 nucleotides match TRBD1. Germline-derived CDR1 and CDR2 are KGHDR and SFDVKD. The CDR3 is made up of 13 amino acids. V gave up 5 bases and J gave up 7 bases; unmatched junction bases: 3. CDR3 DNA: TGTGCCACCAGTGGACAGGGGAACCAGCCCCAGCATTTT. It translates to CATSGQGNQPQHF.

V is TRBV28 and J is TRBJ2-5; 8 bases align to TRBD1. The CDR3 is 15 amino acids. V gave up 1 base and J gave up 5 bases; unmatched junction bases: 6. Germline V gene data show CDR1 as MDHEN and CDR2 as SYDVKM. CDR3 in DNA: TGTGCCAGCAGTTTATTGGGACAGGCTAGGGAGACCCAGTACTTC. It translates to CASSLLGQARETQYF.

This sequence joins TRBV28 and TRBJ2-2; 9 nucleotides line up with TRBD1. Trimming took 2 bases from V and 8 from J; bases not matched to a gene: 6. This CDR3 comprises 15 residues. Germline-derived CDR1 and CDR2 are MDHEN and SYDVKM. CDR3 sequence reads: CASSLLGTGPGELFF. CDR3 in DNA: TGTGCCAGCAGTTTACTTGGGACAGGGCCTGGGGAGCTGTTTTTT.

The chain links TRBV6-1 to TRBJ2-5; 8 bases line up with TRBD2. The length of the CDR3 is 15 residues. CDR1 and CDR2 (germline): MNHNS, SASEGT. J lost 4 bases, V lost 3 bases, and 7 bases had no gene match. Here the CDR3 DNA reads TGTGCCAGCAGTGATGGGCGGGGGGCCAGAGAGACCCAGTACTTC. As protein: CASSDGRGARETQYF.

The chain uses TRBV7-9 and TRBJ2-3; no definite D call. Germline V gives CDR1 SEHNR, CDR2 FQNEAQ (reference sequence). This CDR3 is built from 12 residues. V gave up 4 bases and J gave up 3 bases, with 5 bases separating them. The CDR3 sequence: CASSSFTDTQYF. As DNA, the CDR3 is TGTGCCAGCAGCTCGTTTACAGATACGCAGTATTTT.

This sequence joins TRBV7-8 and TRBJ1-5, with 10 bases lining up with TRBD1. Germline loops: CDR1 SGHVS, CDR2 FQNEAQ. CDR3 length: 15 residues. Trimming removed 1 base from V and 7 bases from J; junction bases left unmatched: 4. The CDR3 nucleotides read TGTGCCAGCAGCTTAGTTGGGACAGGGGTGCAGCCCCAGCATTTT. Translated: CASSLVGTGVQPQHF.

The chain uses TRBV28 and TRBJ1-4; D remains ambiguous. This CDR3 has 13 residues. The germline CDR1 and CDR2 sequences are MDHEN and SYDVKM. Trimming cost V 5 bases and J 7 bases, with 11 bases left between them. CDR3 sequence reads: CASSRYPGEKLFF. Written as DNA, the CDR3 is TGTGCCAGCAGTCGGTATCCGGGTGAAAAACTGTTTTTT.

This clone showed up just once. The chain has TRBV5-1 and TRBJ2-7; 8 nucleotides line up with TRBD1. Germline lookup yields CDR1 SGHRS and CDR2 YFSETQ. Germline trimming cut 4 bases from V and 6 bases from J; bases unmatched to any gene: 15. The CDR3 has 16 residues. The CDR3 DNA reads TGCGCCAGCAGCCTGCCGGGACAGGCGTCGTTGTTCGAGCAGTACTTC. Its protein product is CASSLPGQASLFEQYF.

In its sample, this clone is medium-sized. The V and J genes are TRBV6-1 and TRBJ2-3; 12 bases map to TRBD2. CDR3 length equals 15 residues. CDR1 and CDR2 from the germline V gene are MNHNS and SASEGT. V trimming: 3 bases; J trimming: 7 bases; junction bases outside the gene matches: 5. CDR3 region: CASSDLAGGSNTQYF. CDR3 nucleotide sequence: TGTGCCAGCAGTGACCTAGCGGGGGGGAGCAATACGCAGTATTTT.

V usage is TRBV5-1 and J usage is TRBJ2-1, with D possibly being TRBD1 (6 bases). Germline CDR1 SGHRS, CDR2 YFSETQ. The V gene lost 1 base and the J gene lost 10 bases, with 12 bases spanning the gap. This CDR3 comprises 13 residues. This chain's CDR3 is CASSLLGQGEQFF. In nucleotides, the CDR3 is TGCGCCAGCAGCTTGTTGGGGCAGGGGGAGCAGTTCTTC. Full variable domain (remainder filled in from reference TRBV5-1 and TRBJ2-1): KAGVTQTPRYLIKTRGQQVTLSCSPISGHRSVSWYQQTPGQGLQFLFEYFSETQRNKGNFPGRFSGRQFSNSRSEMNVSTLELGDSALYLCASSLLGQGEQFFGPGTRLTVL.

The chain links TRBV14 to TRBJ2-1, with TRBD2 matching over 8 bases. The CDR3 extends over 21 amino acids. Germline V gives CDR1 SGHDN, CDR2 FVKESK. Trimming at V came to 0 bases and at J to 0 bases, leaving 16 bases not matched to a gene. The CDR3 is CASSQERGSGERISSYNEQFF. The CDR3 nucleotides read TGTGCCAGCAGCCAAGAACGCGGTAGCGGGGAAAGAATTAGCTCCTACAATGAGCAGTTCTTC.

The sample holds one count of this clone. V gene TRBV9 combines with J gene TRBJ2-6, with 8 bases fitting TRBD2. Germline V gives CDR1 SGDLS, CDR2 YYNGEE. The CDR3 has 20 amino acids. The V segment lost 4 bases and the J segment 0 bases; nucleotides outside the gene matches: 15. CDR3 sequence: CASSPEPGTRQISGANVLTF. The CDR3 nucleotides are TGTGCCAGCAGCCCGGAACCCGGGACTAGACAAATCTCTGGGGCCAACGTCCTGACTTTC.

This clone has a handful of counts. The chain links TRBV5-1 to TRBJ2-1; 10 bases align to TRBD1. This CDR3 has 15 residues. The germline V gene encodes CDR1 SGHRS and CDR2 YFSETQ. The V and J ends lost 0 bases and 7 bases, in that order; junction bases with no gene match: 4. The CDR3 DNA is TGCGCCAGCAGCTTGGGGGGACAGGGGAAAAATGAGCAGTTCTTC. Its translation is CASSLGGQGKNEQFF.

This chain joins TRBV5-6 and TRBJ2-1; D is perhaps TRBD1 (5 bases). This CDR3 has 14 residues. Per germline, CDR1 SGHDT and CDR2 YYEEEE. V was shortened by 1 base and J by 7 bases, with 12 bases between the two germline ends. In DNA, the CDR3 is TGTGCCAGCAGCTTGTCGGCAGGGTGGAATGAGCAGTTCTTC. Translation: CASSLSAGWNEQFF. Filled out from reference TRBV5-6 and TRBJ2-1, the complete variable domain reads DAGVTQSPTHLIKTRGQQVTLRCSPKSGHDTVSWYQQALGQGPQFIFQYYEEEERQRGNFPDRFSGHQFPNYSSELNVNALLLGDSALYLCASSLSAGWNEQFFGPGTRLTVL.

The CDR3 sequence: CALGGLGYGYTF. The CDR3 DNA sequence: TGTGCCTTAGGGGGCCTGGGCTATGGCTACACCTTC. The chain combines TRBV28 with TRBJ1-2; 7 positions agree with TRBD1. In germline, CDR1 is MDHEN, CDR2 SYDVKM. V gave up 11 bases and J gave up 4 bases; unmatched junction bases: 7. This CDR3 is 12 amino acids long.

The J gene is TRBJ2-7, the V gene TRBV28; TRBD2 is a possible D gene (5 bases). In germline, CDR1 is MDHEN, CDR2 SYDVKM. V was pared by 6 bases and J by 0 bases, with 12 bases between. The CDR3 contains 14 residues. The CDR3 region is CASSPRGSSYEQYF. CDR3 sequence (DNA): TGTGCCAGCAGCCCCCGGGGTAGCTCCTACGAGCAGTACTTC.

This chain uses TRBV7-2 with TRBJ1-6; D is uncertain. This CDR3 spans 18 amino acids. V dropped 2 bases and J dropped 7 bases, with 21 bases sitting between them. CDR1 and CDR2 (germline): SGHTA, FQGNSA. The CDR3 protein is CASSLKFGARRQNSPLHF. CDR3 coding DNA: TGTGCCAGCAGCTTAAAATTTGGAGCTAGGAGGCAAAATTCACCCCTCCACTTT.